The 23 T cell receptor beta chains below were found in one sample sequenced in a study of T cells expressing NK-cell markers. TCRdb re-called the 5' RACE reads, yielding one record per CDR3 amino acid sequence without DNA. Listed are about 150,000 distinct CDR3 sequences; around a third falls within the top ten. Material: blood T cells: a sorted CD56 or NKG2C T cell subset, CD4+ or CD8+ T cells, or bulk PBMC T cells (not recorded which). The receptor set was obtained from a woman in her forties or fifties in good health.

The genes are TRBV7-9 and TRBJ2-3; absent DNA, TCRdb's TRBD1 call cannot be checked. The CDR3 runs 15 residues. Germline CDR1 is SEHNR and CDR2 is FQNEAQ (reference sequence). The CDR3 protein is CASSQTGSKGDTQYF.

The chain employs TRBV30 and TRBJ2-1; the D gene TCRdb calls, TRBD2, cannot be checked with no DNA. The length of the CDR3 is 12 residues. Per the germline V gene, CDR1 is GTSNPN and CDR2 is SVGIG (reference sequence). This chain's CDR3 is CAWRAGRQEQFF.

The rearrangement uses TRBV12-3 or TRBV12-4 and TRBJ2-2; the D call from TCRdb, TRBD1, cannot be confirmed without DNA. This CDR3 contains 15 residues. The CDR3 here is CASIQRDRDAGELFF.

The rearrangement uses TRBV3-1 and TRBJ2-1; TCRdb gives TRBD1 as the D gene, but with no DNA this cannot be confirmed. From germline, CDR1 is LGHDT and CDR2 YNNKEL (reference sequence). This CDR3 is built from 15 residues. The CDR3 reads CASSHVGVSYNEQFF.

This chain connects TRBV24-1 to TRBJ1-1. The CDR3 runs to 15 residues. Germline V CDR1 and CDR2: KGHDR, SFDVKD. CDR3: CATSDFQTMNTEAFF.

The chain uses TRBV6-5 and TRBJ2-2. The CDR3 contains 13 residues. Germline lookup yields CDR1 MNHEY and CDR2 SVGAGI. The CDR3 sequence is CASSYSWGGELFF.

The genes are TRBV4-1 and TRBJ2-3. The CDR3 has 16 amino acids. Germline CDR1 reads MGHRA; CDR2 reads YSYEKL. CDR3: CASSLLSSANTDTQYF.

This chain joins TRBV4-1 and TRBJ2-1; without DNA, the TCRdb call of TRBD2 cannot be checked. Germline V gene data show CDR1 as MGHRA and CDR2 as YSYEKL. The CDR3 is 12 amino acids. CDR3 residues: CASSQSANEQFF.

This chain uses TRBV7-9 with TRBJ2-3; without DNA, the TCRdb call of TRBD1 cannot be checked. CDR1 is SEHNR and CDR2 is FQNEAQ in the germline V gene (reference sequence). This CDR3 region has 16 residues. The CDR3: CASSPREGGNTDTQYF.

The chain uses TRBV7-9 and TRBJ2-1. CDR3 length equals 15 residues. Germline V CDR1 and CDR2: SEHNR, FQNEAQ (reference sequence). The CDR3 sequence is CASSLVPSGLDEQFF.

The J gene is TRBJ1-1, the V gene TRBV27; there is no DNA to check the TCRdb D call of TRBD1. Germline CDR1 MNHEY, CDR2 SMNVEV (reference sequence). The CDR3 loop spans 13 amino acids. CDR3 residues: CASAWAHGTEAFF.

CDR3 residues: CASSQGEIPVREQYF. The chain uses TRBV4-1 and TRBJ2-7. Germline loops: CDR1 MGHRA, CDR2 YSYEKL. The CDR3 consists of 15 residues.

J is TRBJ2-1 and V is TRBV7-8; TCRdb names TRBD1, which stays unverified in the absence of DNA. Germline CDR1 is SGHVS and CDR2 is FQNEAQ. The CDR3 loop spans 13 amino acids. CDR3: CASSRDPRDEQFF.

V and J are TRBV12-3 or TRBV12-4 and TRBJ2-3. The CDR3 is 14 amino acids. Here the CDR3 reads CASSDLGSTDTQYF.

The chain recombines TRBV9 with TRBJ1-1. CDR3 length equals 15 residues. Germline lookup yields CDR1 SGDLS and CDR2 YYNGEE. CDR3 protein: CASSVGSGEGTEAFF.

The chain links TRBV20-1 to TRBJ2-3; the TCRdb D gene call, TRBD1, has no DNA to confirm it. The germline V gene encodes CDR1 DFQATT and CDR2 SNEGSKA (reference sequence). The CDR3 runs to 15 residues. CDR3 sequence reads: CSARLVRDSTDTQYF.

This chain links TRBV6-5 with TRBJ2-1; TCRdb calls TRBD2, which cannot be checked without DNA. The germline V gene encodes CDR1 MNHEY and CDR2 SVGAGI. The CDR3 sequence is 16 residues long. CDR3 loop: CASSYGRAGAYNEQFF.

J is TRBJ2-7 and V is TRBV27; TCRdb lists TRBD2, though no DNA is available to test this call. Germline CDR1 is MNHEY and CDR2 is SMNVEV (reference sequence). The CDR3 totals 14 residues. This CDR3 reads CASSWASGAYEQYF.

This CDR3 reads CASLRASGTQETQYF. The chain employs TRBV11-2 and TRBJ2-5; the D gene TCRdb calls, TRBD2, cannot be checked with no DNA. This CDR3 has 15 amino acids. CDR1 SGHAT and CDR2 FQNNGV come from the germline V gene.

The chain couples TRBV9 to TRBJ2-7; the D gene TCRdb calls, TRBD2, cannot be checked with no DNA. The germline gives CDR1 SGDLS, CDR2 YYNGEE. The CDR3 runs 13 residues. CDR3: CASAPGASYEQYF.

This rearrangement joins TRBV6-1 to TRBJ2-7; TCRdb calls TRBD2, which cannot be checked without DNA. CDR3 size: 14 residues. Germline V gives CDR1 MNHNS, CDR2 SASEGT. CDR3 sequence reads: CASSGPRLAGNQYF.

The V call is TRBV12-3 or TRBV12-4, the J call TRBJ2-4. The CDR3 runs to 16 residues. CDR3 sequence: CASSTRGGLAKNIQYF.

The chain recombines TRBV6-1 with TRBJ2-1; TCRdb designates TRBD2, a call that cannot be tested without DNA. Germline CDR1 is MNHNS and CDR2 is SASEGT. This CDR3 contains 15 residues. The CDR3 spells CASVPLAGPYNEQFF.